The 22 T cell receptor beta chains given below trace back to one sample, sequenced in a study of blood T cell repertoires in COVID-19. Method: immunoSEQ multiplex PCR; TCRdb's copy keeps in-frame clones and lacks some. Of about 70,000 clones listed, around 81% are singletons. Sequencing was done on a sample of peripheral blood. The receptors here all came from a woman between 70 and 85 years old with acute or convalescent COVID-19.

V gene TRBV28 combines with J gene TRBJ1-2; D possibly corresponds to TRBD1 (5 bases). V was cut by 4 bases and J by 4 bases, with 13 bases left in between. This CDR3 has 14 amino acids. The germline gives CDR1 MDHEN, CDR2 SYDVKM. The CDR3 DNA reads TGTGCCAGCAGTTCCCCAGGGTTGGGCTATGGCTACACCTTC. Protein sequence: CASSSPGLGYGYTF.

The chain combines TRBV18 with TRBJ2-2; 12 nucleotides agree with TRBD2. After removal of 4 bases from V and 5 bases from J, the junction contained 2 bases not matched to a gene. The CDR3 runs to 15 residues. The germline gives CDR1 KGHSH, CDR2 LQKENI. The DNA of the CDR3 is TGTGCCAGCTCACGGACTAGCGGGGCAACCGGGGAGCTGTTTTTT. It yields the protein CASSRTSGATGELFF.

The chain's CDR3 is CASSSAAEARNEQFF. Here the CDR3 DNA reads TGTGCCAGCAGCTCCGCAGCCGAAGCGCGGAATGAGCAGTTCTTC. The chain carries TRBV13 and TRBJ2-1; D not certain. CDR1 PRHDT and CDR2 FYEKMQ come from the germline V gene (reference sequence). This CDR3 has 15 residues. Trimming stripped 4 bases from V and 7 bases from J, with 17 bases between.

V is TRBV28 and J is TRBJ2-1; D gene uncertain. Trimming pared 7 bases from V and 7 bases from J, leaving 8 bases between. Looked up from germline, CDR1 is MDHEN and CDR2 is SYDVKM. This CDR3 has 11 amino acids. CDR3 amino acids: CASKSMNEQFF. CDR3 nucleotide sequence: TGTGCCAGCAAATCTATGAATGAGCAGTTCTTC.

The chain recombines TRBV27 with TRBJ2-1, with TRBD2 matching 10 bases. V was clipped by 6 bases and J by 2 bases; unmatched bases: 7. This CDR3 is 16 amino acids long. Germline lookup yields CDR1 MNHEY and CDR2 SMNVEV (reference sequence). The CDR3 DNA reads TGTGCCAGCAGAACCACTAGCGGGAAGGCCTACAATGAGCAGTTCTTC. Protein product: CASRTTSGKAYNEQFF.

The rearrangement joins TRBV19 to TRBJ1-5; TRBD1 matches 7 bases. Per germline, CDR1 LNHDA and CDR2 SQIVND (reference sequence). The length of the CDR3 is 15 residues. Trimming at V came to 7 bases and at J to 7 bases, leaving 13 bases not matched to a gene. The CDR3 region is CASMGFGQGGQPQHF. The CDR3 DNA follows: TGTGCCAGTATGGGCTTTGGGCAGGGGGGCCAGCCCCAGCATTTT.

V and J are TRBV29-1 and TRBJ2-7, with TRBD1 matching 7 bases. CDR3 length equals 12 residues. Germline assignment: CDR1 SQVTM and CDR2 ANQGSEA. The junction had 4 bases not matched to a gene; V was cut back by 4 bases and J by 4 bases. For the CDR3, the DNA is TGCAGCGTTGGACAGGGAGTTTACGAGCAGTACTTC. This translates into CSVGQGVYEQYF.

The CDR3 nucleotides read TGTGCCAGCAGTTTAGAGGGGACAGGGCACCTCGAGCAGTACTTC. Its protein product is CASSLEGTGHLEQYF. This chain links TRBV28 with TRBJ2-7; 9 nucleotides match TRBD1. Germline CDR1 MDHEN, CDR2 SYDVKM. CDR3 length equals 15 residues. With 2 bases clipped from V and 6 bases from J, the junction kept 8 bases outside the gene matches.

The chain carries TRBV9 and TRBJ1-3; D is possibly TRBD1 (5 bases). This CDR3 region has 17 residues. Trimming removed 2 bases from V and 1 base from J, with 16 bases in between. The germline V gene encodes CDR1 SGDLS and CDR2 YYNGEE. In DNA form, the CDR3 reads TGTGCCAGCAGCGTCTCGGTCGGGGGGGGATCTGGAAACACCATATATTTT. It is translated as CASSVSVGGGSGNTIYF.

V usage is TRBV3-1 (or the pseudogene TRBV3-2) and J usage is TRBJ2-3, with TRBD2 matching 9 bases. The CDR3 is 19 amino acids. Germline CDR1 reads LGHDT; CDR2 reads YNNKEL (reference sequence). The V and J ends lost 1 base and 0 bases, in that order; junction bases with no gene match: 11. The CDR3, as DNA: TGTGCCAGCAGCCAAGGGCCAGCTAGCGGGATGTCGAGCACAGATACGCAGTATTTT. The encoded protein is CASSQGPASGMSSTDTQYF.

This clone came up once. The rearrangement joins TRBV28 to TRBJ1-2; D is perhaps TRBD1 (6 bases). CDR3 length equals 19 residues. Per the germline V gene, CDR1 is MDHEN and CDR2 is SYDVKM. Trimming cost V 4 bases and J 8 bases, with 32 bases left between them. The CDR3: CASSSPPLRDIFKLEGYTF. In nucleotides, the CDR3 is TGTGCCAGCAGTTCACCACCACTCCGGGACATCTTTAAGCTAGAGGGCTACACCTTC.

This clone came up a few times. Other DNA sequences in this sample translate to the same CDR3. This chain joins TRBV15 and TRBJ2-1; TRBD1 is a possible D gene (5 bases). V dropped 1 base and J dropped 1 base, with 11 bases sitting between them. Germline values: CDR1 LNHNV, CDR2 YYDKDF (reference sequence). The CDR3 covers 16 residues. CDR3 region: CATSRGGGSSYNEQFF. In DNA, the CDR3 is TGTGCCACCAGCAGAGGGGGCGGCAGTTCCTACAATGAGCAGTTCTTC. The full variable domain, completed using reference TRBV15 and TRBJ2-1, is DAMVIQNPRYQVTQFGKPVTLSCSQTLNHNVMYWYQQKSSQAPKLLFHYYDKDFNNEADTPDNFQSRRPNTSFCFLDIRSPGLGDTAMYLCATSRGGGSSYNEQFFGPGTRLTVL.

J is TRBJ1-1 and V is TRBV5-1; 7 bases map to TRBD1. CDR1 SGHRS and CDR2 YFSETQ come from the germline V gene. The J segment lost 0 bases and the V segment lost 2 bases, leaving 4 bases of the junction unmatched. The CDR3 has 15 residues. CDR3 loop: CASSFQGELNTEAFF. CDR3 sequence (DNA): TGCGCCAGCAGCTTCCAGGGGGAATTGAACACTGAAGCTTTCTTT.

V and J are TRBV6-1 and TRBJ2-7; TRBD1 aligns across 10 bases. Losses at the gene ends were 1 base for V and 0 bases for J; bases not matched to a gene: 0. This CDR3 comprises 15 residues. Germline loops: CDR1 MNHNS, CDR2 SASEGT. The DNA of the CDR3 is TGTGCCAGCAGTGAAGGGACAGGGGGCTCCTACGAGCAGTACTTC. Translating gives CASSEGTGGSYEQYF.

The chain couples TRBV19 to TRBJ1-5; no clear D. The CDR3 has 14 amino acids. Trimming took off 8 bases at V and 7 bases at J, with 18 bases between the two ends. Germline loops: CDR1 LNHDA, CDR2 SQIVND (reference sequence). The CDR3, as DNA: TGTGCCAGTGGAAAGACGGGAGGCGGACAGCCCCAGCATTTT. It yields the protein CASGKTGGGQPQHF.

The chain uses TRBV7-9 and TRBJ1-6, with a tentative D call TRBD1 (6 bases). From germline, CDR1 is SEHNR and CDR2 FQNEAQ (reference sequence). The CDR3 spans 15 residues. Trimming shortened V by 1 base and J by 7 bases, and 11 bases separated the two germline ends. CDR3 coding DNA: TGTGCCAGCAGCTTAGTTACAGGGCCCAATTCACCCCTCCACTTT. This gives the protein CASSLVTGPNSPLHF.

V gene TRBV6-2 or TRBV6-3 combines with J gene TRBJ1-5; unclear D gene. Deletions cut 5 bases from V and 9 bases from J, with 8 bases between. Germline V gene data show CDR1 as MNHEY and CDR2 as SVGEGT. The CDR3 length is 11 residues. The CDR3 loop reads CASSQGLPQHF. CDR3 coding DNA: TGTGCCAGCAGTCAAGGACTGCCCCAGCATTTT.

Written as DNA, the CDR3 is TGTGCCAGCAGCCAAGTAAACAGGGATGGCTACACCTTC. Protein product: CASSQVNRDGYTF. The rearrangement uses TRBV3-1 (or the pseudogene TRBV3-2) and TRBJ1-2; a weak D match, TRBD1 (6 bases). V was trimmed by 1 base and J by 6 bases, leaving 9 bases between them. Germline V CDR1 and CDR2: LGHDT, YNNKEL (reference sequence). The CDR3 spans 13 residues.

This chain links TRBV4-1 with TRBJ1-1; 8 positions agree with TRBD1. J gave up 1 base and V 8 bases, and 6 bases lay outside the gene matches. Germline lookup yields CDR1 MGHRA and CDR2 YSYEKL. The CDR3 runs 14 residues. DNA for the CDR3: TGCGCCAGCGCAAAGGGACAGGAGAACACTGAAGCTTTCTTT. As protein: CASAKGQENTEAFF.

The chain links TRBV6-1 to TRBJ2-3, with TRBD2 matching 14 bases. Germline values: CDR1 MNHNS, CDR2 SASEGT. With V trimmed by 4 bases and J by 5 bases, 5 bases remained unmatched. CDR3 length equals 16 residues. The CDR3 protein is CASSGGTSGRRDTQYF. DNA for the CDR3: TGTGCCAGCAGTGGAGGGACTAGCGGGAGAAGAGATACGCAGTATTTT.

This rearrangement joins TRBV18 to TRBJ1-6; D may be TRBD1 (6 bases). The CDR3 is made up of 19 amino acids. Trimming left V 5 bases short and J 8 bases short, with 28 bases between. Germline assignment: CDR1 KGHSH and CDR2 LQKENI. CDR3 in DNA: TGTGCCAGCTCAGAATGGGCAACAGGGCCGGCGACCGTGGATTCACCCCTCCACTTT. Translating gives CASSEWATGPATVDSPLHF.

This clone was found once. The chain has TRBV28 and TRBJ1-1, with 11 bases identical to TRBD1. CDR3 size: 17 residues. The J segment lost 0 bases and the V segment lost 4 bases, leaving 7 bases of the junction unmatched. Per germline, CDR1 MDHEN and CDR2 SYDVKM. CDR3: CASSSSRDRGMNTEAFF. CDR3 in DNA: TGTGCCAGCAGTTCGTCCCGGGACAGGGGGATGAACACTGAAGCTTTCTTT.